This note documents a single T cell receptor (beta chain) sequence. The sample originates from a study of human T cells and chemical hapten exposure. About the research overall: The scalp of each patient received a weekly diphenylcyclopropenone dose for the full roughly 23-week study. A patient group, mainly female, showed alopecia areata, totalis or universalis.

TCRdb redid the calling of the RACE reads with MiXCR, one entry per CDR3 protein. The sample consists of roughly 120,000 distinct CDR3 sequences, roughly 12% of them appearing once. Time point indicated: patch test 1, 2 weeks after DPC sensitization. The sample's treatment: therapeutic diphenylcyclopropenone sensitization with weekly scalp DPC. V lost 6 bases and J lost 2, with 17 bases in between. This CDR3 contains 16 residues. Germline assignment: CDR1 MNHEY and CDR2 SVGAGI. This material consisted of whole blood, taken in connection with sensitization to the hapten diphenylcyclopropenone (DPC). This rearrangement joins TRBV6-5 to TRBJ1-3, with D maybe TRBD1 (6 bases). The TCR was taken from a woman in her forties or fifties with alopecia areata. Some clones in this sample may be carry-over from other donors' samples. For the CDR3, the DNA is TGTGCCAGCAGCTGGCTGGTCGGGGGCGCTGGAAACACCATATATTTT. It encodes CASSWLVGGAGNTIYF.